The sequence of this T cell receptor beta chain was determined in a study of blood T cell repertoires in COVID-19. The wider study: Sites in the United States, Italy and Spain provided acute and convalescent COVID-19 samples.

Residents of 24 US areas, aged roughly 18 to 89 years, made up the participants. Cohort allocation depended upon clinical history that participants reported. Clones were sequenced by immunoSEQ multiplex PCR, and TCRdb holds only the in-frame ones, with some missing. The repertoire has about 260,000 clones, roughly 83% of them found once; the top ten carry 2% to 2.5%. With V trimmed by 5 bases and J by 6 bases, 20 bases remained unmatched. The CDR3 sequence is 18 residues long. CDR1 SGHTA and CDR2 FQGNSA come from the germline V gene. This TCR derives from a woman aged 45-65 years who had recovered from COVID-19. The sequenced material came from PBMCs or T cells enriched from blood (not recorded which). V and J are TRBV7-2 and TRBJ1-1; 8 bases are a match to TRBD1. In DNA form, the CDR3 reads TGTGCCAGCAGCCCACCCTCAAAATTCGGACAGGGTCGGGCTGAAGCTTTCTTT. Its protein product is CASSPPSKFGQGRAEAFF.